What follows are 32 T cell receptor beta chains derived from one specimen sequenced in a study of cytomegalovirus exposure and HLA in healthy donors (dated by TCRdb to about 2017). The protocol used for the library was the immunoSEQ multiplex PCR assay. For the multiplex PCR, a mixture combining 60 forward primers for TCR Vbeta segments and 13 reverse primers for TCR Jbeta segments was used. The clones in this table, taken by TCRdb from immuneACCESS, are in-frame only. Not every clone is retained; where verified, under half of the shortfall comes from an unresolved V gene, and the cause of the rest is unknown. The sample table records 100,000 to 150,000 clones; 70% to 85% of these occur just once. Under 1.5% of the sample is taken by the ten largest. Source material: PBMCs. The receptors were gathered from a female donor in good health and CMV-seronegative.

The rearrangement links TRBV6-1 to TRBJ2-7, with 11 bases lining up with TRBD1. Trimming at V came to 7 bases and at J to 5 bases, leaving 7 bases not matched to a gene. This CDR3 region has 14 residues. CDR1 and CDR2 from the germline V gene are MNHNS and SASEGT. This CDR3 reads CASITGTGGNEQYF. CDR3 nucleotides: TGTGCCAGCATTACCGGGACAGGGGGAAACGAGCAGTACTTC.

The V and J genes are TRBV6-5 and TRBJ2-1; D is possibly TRBD2 (7 bases). V lost 6 bases and J 2 bases, leaving 11 bases between the germline ends. From germline, CDR1 is MNHEY and CDR2 SVGAGI. This CDR3 comprises 14 residues. DNA for the CDR3: TGTGCCAGCAGCACAGGGACTACCTACAATGAGCAGTTCTTC. Its protein product is CASSTGTTYNEQFF.

The chain is built from TRBV9 and TRBJ1-1; D is perhaps TRBD1 (6 bases). Germline-derived CDR1 and CDR2 are SGDLS and YYNGEE. V lost 4 bases and J lost 3, with 16 bases in between. This CDR3 comprises 15 residues. CDR3 DNA sequence: TGTGCCAGCAGCCCGGCAGGGGATGAAGACACTGAAGCTTTCTTT. Translated: CASSPAGDEDTEAFF.

This chain links TRBV28 with TRBJ2-1; D call uncertain. The germline V gene has CDR1 MDHEN and CDR2 SYDVKM. The CDR3 has 13 residues. The V and J ends lost 4 bases and 2 bases respectively, with 6 bases between them. DNA for the CDR3: TGTGCCAGCAGTTGGCAGACCTACAATGAGCAGTTCTTC. Translated: CASSWQTYNEQFF.

This sequence joins TRBV7-3 and TRBJ2-5; 10 bases fit TRBD2. The CDR3 has 16 amino acids. J lost 1 base, V lost 3 bases, and 5 bases had no gene match. The germline V gene encodes CDR1 SGHTA and CDR2 FQGTGA. The CDR3 sequence: CASSLGSGRAQETQYF. The CDR3 DNA is TGTGCCAGCAGCTTGGGCAGCGGGAGGGCCCAAGAGACCCAGTACTTC.

J is TRBJ1-2 and V is TRBV19; D is undetermined. The germline V gene encodes CDR1 LNHDA and CDR2 SQIVND (reference sequence). The CDR3 is made up of 15 amino acids. V gave up 0 bases and J gave up 6 bases, with 14 bases separating them. The DNA for the CDR3 is TGTGCCAGTAGTATAGATTCCGGAGGGTTTGATGGCTACACCTTC. Translated: CASSIDSGGFDGYTF. The full variable domain, its missing parts supplied by reference TRBV19 and TRBJ1-2, is DGGITQSPKYLFRKEGQNVTLSCEQNLNHDAMYWYRQDPGQGLRLIYYSQIVNDFQKGDIAEGYSVSREKKESFPLTVTSAQKNPTAFYLCASSIDSGGFDGYTFGSGTRLTVV.

As concerns this clone: The same CDR3 can be traced to other DNA sequences in this sample. V usage is TRBV6-5 and J usage is TRBJ2-7; 9 bases are a match to TRBD1. This CDR3 has 15 residues. Germline CDR1 and CDR2: MNHEY and SVGAGI. Trimming removed 0 bases from V and 2 bases from J; junction bases left unmatched: 2. CDR3 DNA sequence: TGTGCCAGCAGTTACTCGGACAGGGGTACCTACGAGCAGTACTTC. Protein sequence: CASSYSDRGTYEQYF.

The V gene is TRBV25-1, the J gene TRBJ1-5; 8 bases fit TRBD1. CDR1 and CDR2 from the germline V gene are MGHDK and SYGVNS. V lost 6 bases, J lost 5 bases, and 3 bases stayed unmatched. CDR3 length equals 13 residues. CDR3: CASRQGGDQPQHF. Written as DNA, the CDR3 is TGTGCCAGCAGACAGGGGGGGGATCAGCCCCAGCATTTT.

In its sample, this clone was seen a few times. Other DNA sequences in the same sample also yield this CDR3. The chain is built from TRBV6-5 and TRBJ2-7; TRBD2 matches 11 bases. The CDR3 spans 14 residues. From germline, CDR1 is MNHEY and CDR2 SVGAGI. V shed 2 bases and J 4 bases; nucleotides not matched to a gene: 1. This CDR3 is CASSYGTSGYEQYF. The CDR3 bases are TGTGCCAGCAGTTACGGGACTAGCGGATACGAGCAGTACTTC.

The rearrangement joins TRBV28 to TRBJ2-5, with D unclear. The V and J ends lost 2 bases and 7 bases respectively, with 20 bases between them. Germline loops: CDR1 MDHEN, CDR2 SYDVKM. This CDR3 has 16 residues. Written as DNA, the CDR3 is TGTGCCAGCAGTTTAGATCTAACACCCCAACGAGGGACCCAGTACTTC. Translated, it gives CASSLDLTPQRGTQYF.

The chain carries TRBV5-1 and TRBJ2-1; 7 positions match TRBD1. Germline assignment: CDR1 SGHRS and CDR2 YFSETQ. Germline trimming cut 4 bases from V and 5 bases from J; bases unmatched to any gene: 3. The CDR3 consists of 13 residues. CDR3 region: CASSRGQNNEQFF. Written as DNA, the CDR3 is TGCGCCAGCAGCCGGGGACAGAACAATGAGCAGTTCTTC. The full variable domain, with the rest looked up from reference TRBV5-1 and TRBJ2-1, is KAGVTQTPRYLIKTRGQQVTLSCSPISGHRSVSWYQQTPGQGLQFLFEYFSETQRNKGNFPGRFSGRQFSNSRSEMNVSTLELGDSALYLCASSRGQNNEQFFGPGTRLTVL.

The chain is built from TRBV5-4 and TRBJ2-5; 8 bases fit TRBD1. The CDR3 has 15 residues. The trim removed 0 bases at V and 5 bases at J, leaving 6 bases unmatched. In germline, CDR1 is SGHNT, CDR2 YYREEE (reference sequence). The CDR3 sequence: CASSLEIRTGETQYF. CDR3 nucleotide sequence: TGTGCCAGCAGCTTGGAGATAAGGACAGGGGAGACCCAGTACTTC.

The genes are TRBV7-2 and TRBJ2-7; possibly TRBD2 for D (5 bases). CDR1 SGHTA and CDR2 FQGNSA come from the germline V gene. The CDR3 contains 14 residues. Trimming pared 4 bases from V and 1 base from J, leaving 11 bases between. The CDR3, as DNA: TGTGCCAGCAGCTCGCAGACGGGATCCTACGAGCAGTACTTC. It translates to CASSSQTGSYEQYF.

The rearrangement joins TRBV28 to TRBJ1-2; TRBD1 matches at 7 bases. CDR3 size: 13 residues. The junction had 4 bases not matched to a gene; V was cut back by 5 bases and J by 4 bases. The germline V gene encodes CDR1 MDHEN and CDR2 SYDVKM. CDR3 in amino acids: CASSIGQAYGYTF. The CDR3 DNA reads TGTGCCAGCAGTATCGGACAGGCCTATGGCTACACCTTC.

Only a few counts were recorded for this clone. The chain carries TRBV28 and TRBJ1-2; maybe TRBD1 (5 bases). Germline assignment: CDR1 MDHEN and CDR2 SYDVKM. V lost 5 bases to trimming and J lost 6 bases, with 13 bases between them. The CDR3 is made up of 13 amino acids. The CDR3 loop reads CASSTIDSDGYTF. Here the CDR3 DNA reads TGTGCCAGCAGTACCATTGACAGTGATGGCTACACCTTC.

Of note for this clone: A read error may produce the germline difference seen at one junction end. This sample also contains other DNA sequences that code for the same CDR3. The rearrangement uses TRBV7-3 and TRBJ2-1; D perhaps matches TRBD2 (5 bases). CDR1 and CDR2 (germline): SGHTA, FQGTGA. CDR3 length: 13 residues. In DNA, the CDR3 is TGTGCCAGCAGCTCGTCCGGGATCAATGAGCAATTCTTC. Translation: CASSSSGINEQFF.

This chain links TRBV30 with TRBJ2-5, with 13 bases that match TRBD2. The J segment lost 5 bases and the V segment lost 3 bases, leaving 6 bases of the junction unmatched. This CDR3 contains 15 residues. Germline CDR1 reads GTSNPN; CDR2 reads SVGIG (reference sequence). The chain's CDR3 is CAWSLGLAGMETQYF. The CDR3 DNA follows: TGTGCCTGGAGCTTGGGACTAGCGGGAATGGAGACCCAGTACTTC.

This clone was counted once. This chain joins TRBV9 and TRBJ1-2; a possible D gene is TRBD1 (6 bases). Germline V lookup: CDR1 SGDLS, CDR2 YYNGEE. The CDR3 runs 15 residues. V shed 1 base and J shed 3 bases, with 13 bases lying between them. The CDR3 spells CASSVLPPGDYGYTF. CDR3 DNA sequence: TGTGCCAGCAGCGTACTCCCGCCAGGGGACTATGGCTACACCTTC.

The gene calls are TRBV5-1 and TRBJ1-1, with D possibly matching TRBD1 (5 bases). V was trimmed by 0 bases and J by 6 bases, leaving 15 bases between them. The CDR3 totals 15 residues. Germline lookup yields CDR1 SGHRS and CDR2 YFSETQ. The CDR3 is CASSLVAGPLAEAFF. The CDR3 coding sequence is TGCGCCAGCAGCTTGGTGGCAGGGCCGTTAGCTGAAGCTTTCTTT.

The gene calls are TRBV5-1 and TRBJ2-7; no clear D gene. The CDR3 is made up of 16 amino acids. Deletions cut 0 bases from V and 0 bases from J, with 13 bases between. Germline lookup yields CDR1 SGHRS and CDR2 YFSETQ. In DNA form, the CDR3 reads TGCGCCAGCAGCTTGGCCACGAGACGGAGCTCCTACGAGCAGTACTTC. It is translated as CASSLATRRSSYEQYF.

J is TRBJ1-5 and V is TRBV10-2, with D uncertain. The CDR3 is 17 residues long. The germline CDR1 and CDR2 sequences are WSHSY and SAAADI. Trimming stripped 0 bases from V and 2 bases from J, with 14 bases between. This chain's CDR3 is CASSESFFGVGNQPQHF. CDR3 DNA sequence: TGCGCCAGCAGTGAGTCATTTTTTGGAGTTGGCAATCAGCCCCAGCATTTT.

This chain joins TRBV27 and TRBJ2-7, with 7 bases identical to TRBD2. Trimming took 6 bases from V and 3 from J; bases not matched to a gene: 5. Germline values: CDR1 MNHEY, CDR2 SMNVEV (reference sequence). This CDR3 is built from 13 residues. DNA for the CDR3: TGTGCCAGCAGCGGGCTAGCGGACTACGAGCAGTACTTC. Its translation: CASSGLADYEQYF.

The V call is TRBV21-1, the J call TRBJ1-2; TRBD1, the table's D call, was not compared with the DNA. TRBV21-1 is classified as a pseudogene. The CDR3 length is 15 residues. CDR3: CASSPGTGGNYGYTF. The CDR3 DNA reads TGTGCCAGCAGCCCCGGGACAGGGGGTAACTATGGCTACACCTTC.

The chain uses TRBV27 and TRBJ2-1; TRBD1 aligns across 11 bases. V was clipped by 7 bases and J by 3 bases; unmatched bases: 5. CDR1 is MNHEY, CDR2 SMNVEV, per germline (reference sequence). The CDR3 contains 15 residues. For the CDR3, the DNA is TGTGCCAGCACGCCCGGGACAGGGGGCTACAATGAGCAGTTCTTC. Its translation is CASTPGTGGYNEQFF.

The CDR3 here is CASSYEGRNNEKLFF. In DNA form, the CDR3 reads TGTGCCAGCAGTTACGAGGGCCGGAATAATGAAAAACTGTTTTTT. This rearrangement joins TRBV6-5 to TRBJ1-4; D call uncertain. The V gene lost 2 bases and the J gene lost 4 bases, with 11 bases spanning the gap. Germline CDR1 and CDR2: MNHEY and SVGAGI. The CDR3 totals 15 residues.

This chain links TRBV12-5 with TRBJ2-2, with D possibly being TRBD1 (6 bases). Germline CDR1 LGHNT, CDR2 FRNRAP. This CDR3 contains 15 residues. Trimming removed 7 bases from V and 2 bases from J, with 14 bases in between. The CDR3 protein is CASVLDSPNTGELFF. CDR3 nucleotides: TGTGCTAGTGTTCTGGACAGCCCAAACACCGGGGAGCTGTTTTTT.

The chain links TRBV4-3 to TRBJ2-3, with TRBD2 matching 7 bases. Germline CDR1 and CDR2: LGHNA and YSLEER. The CDR3 loop spans 16 amino acids. After removal of 4 bases from V and 0 bases from J, the junction contained 7 bases not matched to a gene. CDR3 in amino acids: CASSPLAGPSTDTQYF. DNA of the CDR3: TGCGCCAGCAGCCCCTTAGCGGGTCCTAGCACAGATACGCAGTATTTT.

The chain links TRBV5-1 to TRBJ1-1; 8 bases fit TRBD1. Trimming removed 0 bases from V and 4 bases from J; junction bases left unmatched: 2. Germline V lookup: CDR1 SGHRS, CDR2 YFSETQ. CDR3 length: 14 amino acids. CDR3 DNA: TGCGCCAGCAGCTTGGGGGACAGGTTCACTGAAGCTTTCTTT. Protein product: CASSLGDRFTEAFF.

The chain joins TRBV7-2 to TRBJ1-6, with 8 bases that match TRBD1. Germline CDR1 is SGHTA and CDR2 is FQGNSA. V gave up 1 base and J gave up 4 bases; unmatched junction bases: 3. The CDR3 is made up of 16 amino acids. The DNA for the CDR3 is TGTGCCAGCAGCTTAGTCGGGACAGGATATAATTCACCCCTCCACTTT. Protein product: CASSLVGTGYNSPLHF.

The chain couples TRBV4-2 to TRBJ2-3, with 12 bases identical to TRBD1. The CDR3 is 16 residues long. Unmatched junction bases numbered 2, after V lost 0 bases and J lost 4 bases. Looked up from germline, CDR1 is LGHNA and CDR2 is YNFKEQ. CDR3 nucleotide sequence: TGTGCCAGCAGCCAAGAAGGGACAGGGGGCCCAGATACGCAGTATTTT. This translates into CASSQEGTGGPDTQYF.

This chain joins TRBV6-6 and TRBJ2-5; TRBD2 agrees at 9 bases. Germline lookup yields CDR1 MNHNY and CDR2 SVGAGI (reference sequence). This CDR3 has 16 amino acids. The ends lost 2 bases at V and 5 bases at J; junction bases unmatched: 9. CDR3 sequence reads: CASSYPIAGVGETQYF. The CDR3 DNA is TGTGCCAGCAGTTACCCCATAGCGGGAGTGGGGGAGACCCAGTACTTC.

The rearrangement uses TRBV6-4 and TRBJ1-6; 10 bases are shared with TRBD1. The CDR3 runs to 15 residues. V lost 0 bases and J lost 7; bases outside the gene matches: 0. CDR1 and CDR2 (germline): MRHNA, SNTAGT. The CDR3 is CASSDSTGGNSPLHF. CDR3 DNA sequence: TGTGCCAGCAGTGACTCGACAGGGGGCAATTCACCCCTCCACTTT.